These T cell receptor beta chains were read from a single sample in a study of blood T cell repertoires in COVID-19. The repertoire was sequenced with immunoSEQ multiplex PCR; TCRdb's copy has only in-frame clones and lacks some. Among approximately 41,000 clones listed, approximately 83% were seen once. The sequencing sample was made of peripheral blood. The receptors were sampled from a woman over 75 with acute or convalescent COVID-19. Each CDR3 is given with its conserved first and last residue. A D gene is named only where the DNA matches it firmly. Rows may omit the clone size; those that give it use once, few, many or a size class.

CDR3 protein	CDR3 DNA	clone size	D gene	V gene	J gene
CASSTRLDAYGYTF	TGTGCCAGTAGTACCCGACTCGACGCCTATGGCTACACCTTC	.	.	TRBV19	TRBJ1-2
CASSPGDAEKLFF	TGTGCCAGCAGCCCAGGGGATGCTGAAAAACTGTTTTTT	.	.	TRBV28	TRBJ1-4
CASSFLQGRRNTEAFF	TGTGCCAGCAGTTTCCTTCAAGGGAGGAGGAACACTGAAGCTTTCTTT	.	.	TRBV28	TRBJ1-1
CASSLAQGVIIPNSPTNEKLFF	TGTGCCAGCAGCTTAGCACAGGGGGTCATAATACCAAACTCACCAACTAATGAAAAACTGTTTTTT	.	TRBD1	TRBV7-2	TRBJ1-4
CASSSNIASSGANVLTF	TGTGCCAGCAGCTCAAACATCGCATCCTCTGGGGCCAACGTCCTGACTTTC	.	.	TRBV7-2	TRBJ2-6
CASSQGTGVNSPLHF	TGCGCCAGCAGCCAAGGGACAGGGGTTAATTCACCCCTCCACTTT	.	TRBD1	TRBV4-3	TRBJ1-6
CASSFMNTEAFF	TGTGCCAGCAGCTTCATGAACACTGAAGCTTTCTTT	.	.	TRBV11-2	TRBJ1-1
CASSFTSFLSSYEQYF	TGTGCCAGCAGCTTTACTAGTTTCCTCAGCTCCTACGAGCAGTACTTC	.	.	TRBV11-2	TRBJ2-7
CASSQESRSWTEAFF	TGTGCCAGCAGCCAAGAAAGCAGGTCTTGGACTGAAGCTTTCTTT	many	.	TRBV4-2	TRBJ1-1
CASSYEAPGHPAYEQYF	TGTGCCAGCAGCTACGAAGCTCCGGGACACCCGGCCTACGAGCAGTACTTC	.	.	TRBV7-2	TRBJ2-7
CASSHRGAGGTEAFF	TGTGCCAGCAGCCACAGGGGGGCTGGGGGCACTGAAGCTTTCTTT	.	TRBD1	TRBV3-1/TRBV3-2	TRBJ1-1
CASSSGTDMGYTF	TGTGCCAGCAGCTCCGGGACAGATATGGGCTACACCTTC	.	TRBD1	TRBV11-3	TRBJ1-2
CASSWDSDTEAFF	TGTGCCAGCAGCTGGGACAGTGACACTGAAGCTTTCTTT	.	TRBD1	TRBV7-9	TRBJ1-1
CASSPSTGADTEAFF	TGTGCCAGCAGCCCTTCGACAGGGGCGGACACTGAAGCTTTCTTT	.	TRBD1	TRBV7-8	TRBJ1-1
CASSLDLSDTQYF	TGCGCCAGCAGCTTGGACTTGTCAGATACGCAGTATTTT	.	.	TRBV5-1	TRBJ2-3
CASSVQGAEDTQYF	TGCGCCAGCAGCGTACAGGGGGCTGAAGATACGCAGTATTTT	once	TRBD1	TRBV5-1	TRBJ2-3
CASSLTGNQPQHF	TGTGCCAGCAGCTTGACAGGCAATCAGCCCCAGCATTTT	.	.	TRBV11-3	TRBJ1-5
CSVLPTSGDEQYF	TGCAGCGTCCTCCCGACTAGCGGGGACGAGCAGTACTTC	.	TRBD2	TRBV29-1	TRBJ2-7
CASSLAGTPSVYYGYTF	TGTGCCAGCAGCTTAGCTGGCACCCCTTCTGTTTACTATGGCTACACCTTC	.	.	TRBV7-2	TRBJ1-2
CASSRGPYSNQPQHF	TGTGCCAGTAGCAGGGGGCCATATAGCAATCAGCCCCAGCATTTT	once	TRBD1	TRBV19	TRBJ1-5
CASSPPAGVKSYNEQFF	TGTGCCAGCAGCCCCCCGGCCGGGGTTAAATCCTACAATGAGCAGTTCTTC	once	.	TRBV7-9	TRBJ2-1
CASSLEGVNEKLFF	TGTGCCAGCAGCTTGGAAGGGGTAAATGAAAAACTGTTTTTT	once	.	TRBV5-4	TRBJ1-4
CASRSDSQETQYF	TGTGCCAGCAGGTCTGACAGTCAGGAGACCCAGTACTTC	.	.	TRBV6-5	TRBJ2-5
CASSLGVSGEKLFF	TGCGCCAGCAGCTTAGGAGTGTCGGGTGAAAAACTGTTTTTT	.	.	TRBV5-1	TRBJ1-4
CASSQGGHYEQYF	TGTGCCAGCAGCCAAGGGGGCCACTACGAGCAGTACTTC	once	.	TRBV3-1/TRBV3-2	TRBJ2-7
CASSVEEGSGKNIQYF	TGTGCCAGCAGCGTAGAGGAGGGGTCCGGCAAAAACATTCAGTACTTC	.	.	TRBV9	TRBJ2-4
CASSQDLRQGYGYTF	TGCGCCAGCAGCCAAGATTTAAGGCAGGGCTATGGCTACACCTTC	few	.	TRBV4-3	TRBJ1-2
CASSPLAGENEQYF	TGTGCCAGCAGCCCACTAGCGGGGGAGAACGAGCAGTACTTC	.	TRBD2	TRBV3-1/TRBV3-2	TRBJ2-7
CASSLSPGQGAEAFF	TGTGCCAGCAGCCTCTCTCCGGGACAGGGGGCCGAAGCTTTCTTT	.	TRBD1	TRBV3-1/TRBV3-2	TRBJ1-1
CASSLATRGEQYF	TGTGCCAGCAGCTTAGCGACACGGGGCGAGCAGTACTTC	.	.	TRBV7-8	TRBJ2-7
CASSFTGDNQPQHF	TGTGCCAGCAGCTTCACGGGGGACAATCAGCCCCAGCATTTT	.	.	TRBV5-4	TRBJ1-5
CASSPRTGPNTEAFF	TGTGCCAGTAGTCCCCGGACAGGCCCGAACACTGAAGCTTTCTTT	.	TRBD1	TRBV19	TRBJ1-1
CASSQPRRAANEKLFF	TGCGCCAGCAGCCAACCCCGCCGAGCGGCTAATGAAAAACTGTTTTTT	.	.	TRBV4-1	TRBJ1-4
CASSILGVNTQYF	TGTGCCAGCAGCATCCTCGGGGTCAATACGCAGTATTTT	.	.	TRBV5-4	TRBJ2-3
CASSETPPRGGEKLFF	TGTGCCAGCAGTGAAACCCCTCCAAGGGGAGGTGAAAAACTGTTTTTT	once	.	TRBV6-1	TRBJ1-4
CASSYSQGRGEKLFF	TGTGCCAGCAGTTACTCCCAGGGAAGAGGCGAGAAACTGTTTTTT	.	.	TRBV6-5	TRBJ1-4
CASSLNHGGAGETQYF	TGTGCCAGCAGCTTAAATCACGGGGGGGCTGGAGAGACCCAGTACTTC	.	TRBD2	TRBV11-2	TRBJ2-5
CASSLGGGENTGELFF	TGTGCCAGCAGCTTAGGGGGCGGGGAGAACACCGGGGAGCTGTTTTTT	.	.	TRBV11-3	TRBJ2-2
CASSQDPQRLQFF	TGCGCCAGCAGCCAAGACCCTCAGCGCCTTCAGTTCTTC	.	.	TRBV4-3	TRBJ2-1
CASSGVGNQPQHF	TGTGCCAGTAGCGGTGTCGGCAATCAGCCCCAGCATTTT	.	.	TRBV19	TRBJ1-5
CAWGKGLSSGNTIYF	TGTGCCTGGGGGAAAGGACTGAGCTCTGGAAACACCATATATTTT	few	.	TRBV30	TRBJ1-3
CASSPGGRGGGSSPLHF	TGTGCCAGCAGCCCTGGTGGCCGCGGGGGGGGAAGCTCACCCCTCCACTTT	.	.	TRBV25-1	TRBJ1-6
CASSLGQGASPLHF	TGTGCCAGCAGCTTGGGGCAGGGGGCTTCACCCCTCCACTTT	.	TRBD1	TRBV5-4	TRBJ1-6
CASSPDRVNYGYTF	TGTGCCAGCAGTCCGGACAGGGTTAACTATGGCTACACCTTC	.	TRBD1	TRBV2	TRBJ1-2
CASTGQGGDEKLFF	TGTGCCAGCACGGGACAGGGTGGCGATGAAAAACTGTTTTTT	.	TRBD1	TRBV28	TRBJ1-4
CASSYPDREEGYTF	TGTGCCAGCAGTTATCCGGACAGGGAGGAGGGCTACACCTTC	.	TRBD1	TRBV6-6	TRBJ1-2
CASSARGHSKGTQYF	TGTGCCAGCAGTGCAAGGGGTCACTCCAAGGGGACCCAGTACTTC	.	.	TRBV2	TRBJ2-5
CATSTSGQGGEETQYF	TGTGCCACCAGCACCTCTGGACAGGGTGGGGAAGAGACCCAGTACTTC	.	TRBD1	TRBV24-1	TRBJ2-5
CASSQVITGGGTIQETQYF	TGCGCCAGCAGCCAAGTAATCACTGGAGGAGGGACTATTCAAGAGACCCAGTACTTC	.	TRBD2	TRBV4-3	TRBJ2-5
CASSLGGLRTEAFF	TGTGCCAGCAGTCTTGGGGGGTTGAGGACTGAAGCTTTCTTT	.	.	TRBV27	TRBJ1-1
CAWGPGTSVYTQYF	TGTGCCTGGGGGCCCGGGACTAGCGTATATACGCAGTATTTT	.	TRBD2	TRBV30	TRBJ2-3
CASSFGQYYGYTF	TGTGCCAGCAGTTTTGGGCAGTACTATGGCTACACCTTC	.	.	TRBV28	TRBJ1-2